This T cell receptor beta chain was recovered during a study of cytomegalovirus exposure and HLA in healthy donors. Study summary: Approximately 180 million T cells yielded 100 million or so unique TCR beta sequences, as an earlier analysis found.

V lost 0 bases to trimming and J lost 2 bases; unmatched junction nucleotides: 3. Per the germline V gene, CDR1 is MNHEY and CDR2 is SVGAGI. This CDR3 is 15 amino acids long. General observations from the study: A few V segments could not be told apart, such as TRBV6-2 and TRBV6-3, and were left out. It was taken for granted in presence/absence analyses that sequencing depth across donors was roughly uniform. In an earlier analysis, most TCR beta V segments were productive about 87% or about 30% of the time.

About this clone: The antigen remains undetermined.

The PCR was carried out with 60 Vbeta primers and 13 Jbeta primers. Clones were read by immunoSEQ multiplex PCR, and TCRdb kept only the in-frame ones, dropping some. The data contain 200,000 or so clones, roughly nine tenths of them singletons. Sequenced input: PBMCs. This receptor was taken from a girl in the first two years of life in good health and CMV-seronegative. This chain joins TRBV6-5 and TRBJ2-7; TRBD1 matches 8 bases. Here the CDR3 DNA reads TGTGCCAGCAGTTACTCAACAGGGGGAGCCTACGAGCAGTACTTC. Its translation: CASSYSTGGAYEQYF.